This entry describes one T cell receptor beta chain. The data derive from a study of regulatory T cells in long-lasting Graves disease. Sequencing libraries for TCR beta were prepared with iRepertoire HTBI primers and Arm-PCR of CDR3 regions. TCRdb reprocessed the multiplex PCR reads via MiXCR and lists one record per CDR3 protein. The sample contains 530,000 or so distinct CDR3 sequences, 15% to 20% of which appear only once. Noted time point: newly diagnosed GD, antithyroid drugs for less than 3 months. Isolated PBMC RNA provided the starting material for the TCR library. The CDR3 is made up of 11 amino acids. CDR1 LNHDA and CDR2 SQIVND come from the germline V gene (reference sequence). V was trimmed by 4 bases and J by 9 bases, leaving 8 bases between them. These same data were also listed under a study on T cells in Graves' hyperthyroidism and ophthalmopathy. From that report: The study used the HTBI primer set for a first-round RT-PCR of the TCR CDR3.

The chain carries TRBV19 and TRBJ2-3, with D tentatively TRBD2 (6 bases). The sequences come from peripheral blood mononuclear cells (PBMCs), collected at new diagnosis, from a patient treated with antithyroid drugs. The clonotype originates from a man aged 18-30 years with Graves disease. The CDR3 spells CASSSGTTQYF. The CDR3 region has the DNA TGTGCCAGTAGTAGCGGGACGACGCAGTATTTT.